This is a list of T cell receptor beta chains from one sample in a study of control samples from healthy donors and cancer patients. TCRdb's table, derived via immunoSEQ multiplex PCR, lists solely in-frame clones and lacks some. The profile covers about 35,000 clones, with approximately 93% appearing a single time and 1.7% taken by the ten largest. Sequences were obtained from PBMCs. The receptor set was obtained from a man aged 40-49 years with colorectal cancer. The CDR3 runs from the conserved cysteine through the conserved F or W. The D gene is left open where the match is weak. A clone size is listed for some rows: how often the clone was seen (once, few, many), or a class if it is expanded.

abundance	v_gene	j_gene	len	d_gene	CDR3aa	CDR3nt
NA	TRBV9	TRBJ1-6	13	NA	CASSVEKGTPLHF	TGTGCCAGCAGCGTAGAAAAAGGCACACCCCTCCACTTT
NA	TRBV2	TRBJ2-2	13	NA	CASRGANTGELFF	TGTGCCAGCAGGGGAGCGAACACCGGGGAGCTGTTTTTT
few	TRBV5-6	TRBJ1-2	16	TRBD1	CASSLGTGGRSYGYTF	TGTGCCAGCAGCTTGGGGACAGGGGGAAGAAGCTATGGCTACACCTTC
NA	TRBV3-1/TRBV3-2	TRBJ1-5	14	NA	CASSPSASNQPQHF	TGTGCCAGCAGCCCGTCGGCTAGCAATCAGCCCCAGCATTTT
NA	TRBV27	TRBJ1-5	14	TRBD1	CASSFQGAEQPQHF	TGTGCCAGCAGTTTCCAGGGGGCAGAGCAGCCCCAGCATTTT
NA	TRBV6-5	TRBJ1-6	15	NA	CASTSPVPGLGSLHF	TGTGCCAGCACTTCCCCCGTCCCCGGATTGGGATCCCTCCACTTT
NA	TRBV5-1	TRBJ1-2	15	TRBD1	CASSFSPGQPYGYTF	TGCGCCAGCAGCTTTTCGCCGGGACAGCCCTATGGCTACACCTTC
NA	TRBV11-3	TRBJ2-5	13	TRBD1	CASTQGAQETQYF	TGTGCCAGCACCCAGGGGGCGCAGGAGACCCAGTACTTC
NA	TRBV30	TRBJ2-4	15	NA	CAWAGGGEAKNIQYF	TGTGCCTGGGCAGGGGGGGGAGAGGCCAAAAACATTCAGTACTTC
NA	TRBV5-6	TRBJ1-3	15	NA	CASSGREGSGNTIYF	TGTGCCAGCAGCGGGAGGGAGGGCTCTGGAAACACCATATATTTT
NA	TRBV7-9	TRBJ1-6	14	NA	CASSLVQGNSRLHF	TGTGCCAGCAGCTTAGTACAGGGCAATTCACGCCTCCACTTT
NA	TRBV3-1/TRBV3-2	TRBJ2-5	17	TRBD2	CASSPGTSGVLQETQYF	TGTGCCAGCAGCCCCGGGACTAGCGGGGTTCTACAAGAGACCCAGTACTTC
NA	TRBV20-1	TRBJ1-2	13	NA	CSASQQAGYGYTF	TGCAGTGCTAGTCAACAGGCAGGCTATGGCTACACCTTC
few	TRBV6-6	TRBJ1-2	15	NA	CASSLLQGAGYGYTF	TGTGCCAGCAGCCTACTTCAGGGAGCTGGCTATGGCTACACCTTC
NA	TRBV10-2	TRBJ1-4	12	NA	CASSDGNEKLFF	TGCGCCAGCAGTGATGGTAATGAAAAACTGTTTTTT
NA	TRBV14	TRBJ2-5	16	TRBD2	CASSQVGAGVVETQYF	TGTGCCAGCAGCCAAGTCGGTGCGGGGGTGGTCGAGACCCAGTACTTC
NA	TRBV6-1	TRBJ2-5	12	NA	CASSSPGRTQYF	TGTGCCAGCAGTTCCCCCGGTCGGACCCAGTACTTC
NA	TRBV2	TRBJ1-4	17	TRBD1	CASSERFPGQGVEKLFF	TGTGCCAGCAGTGAGAGGTTTCCGGGACAGGGCGTAGAAAAACTGTTTTTT
NA	TRBV5-1	TRBJ1-3	12	NA	CASSFPGDTIYF	TGCGCCAGCAGCTTCCCCGGAGACACCATATATTTT
NA	TRBV5-1	TRBJ2-2	17	NA	CASSLDRSATNTGELFF	TGCGCCAGCAGCTTAGACAGGTCAGCAACGAACACCGGGGAGCTGTTTTTT
NA	TRBV7-2	TRBJ1-1	14	NA	CASSFGRSSTEAFF	TGTGCCAGCAGCTTCGGACGGAGCAGCACTGAAGCTTTCTTT
NA	TRBV6-2/TRBV6-3	TRBJ1-2	14	NA	CASTYGGSPYGYTF	TGTGCCAGCACTTATGGAGGGTCACCCTATGGCTACACCTTC
NA	TRBV5-1	TRBJ2-5	13	NA	CASSRGLKETQYF	TGCGCCAGCAGCCGGGGGCTCAAAGAGACCCAGTACTTC
NA	TRBV12-3/TRBV12-4	TRBJ2-1	13	NA	CASSGTHYNEQFF	TGTGCCAGCAGCGGGACACATTACAATGAGCAGTTCTTC
NA	TRBV6-5	TRBJ1-1	15	TRBD1	CASISGQGGIAEAFF	TGTGCCAGCATTTCAGGACAGGGCGGTATTGCTGAAGCTTTCTTT
NA	TRBV7-2	TRBJ2-7	13	NA	CASSSRSSYEQYF	TGTGCCAGCAGCTCCCGAAGCTCCTACGAGCAGTACTTC
NA	TRBV3-1/TRBV3-2	TRBJ1-6	14	NA	CASSQDMRNSPLHF	TGTGCCAGCAGCCAAGATATGCGTAATTCACCCCTCCACTTT
NA	TRBV27	TRBJ2-7	14	NA	CASRPTQSSYEQYF	TGTGCCAGCAGGCCGACGCAGAGCTCCTACGAGCAGTACTTC
NA	TRBV7-9	TRBJ1-2	17	TRBD1	CASSRYGQGVGEYGYTF	TGTGCCAGCAGCCGTTACGGACAGGGGGTAGGGGAATATGGCTACACCTTC
NA	TRBV19	TRBJ2-3	15	TRBD2	CASSTLAVGTDTQYF	TGTGCCAGTAGTACGCTAGCGGTTGGCACAGATACGCAGTATTTT
NA	TRBV2	TRBJ1-5	16	TRBD1	CASSRDSNFFNQPQHF	TGTGCCAGTAGCCGGGACAGCAACTTTTTCAATCAGCCCCAGCATTTT
NA	TRBV18	TRBJ1-6	17	NA	CASSPPGPPGGNSPLHF	TGTGCCAGCTCACCACCTGGCCCCCCGGGGGGTAATTCACCCCTCCACTTT
once	TRBV6-5	TRBJ1-4	15	NA	CASSPYKSTNEKLFF	TGTGCCAGCAGCCCCTACAAATCAACTAATGAAAAACTGTTTTTT
few	TRBV9	TRBJ1-3	12	NA	CASSVVEGTIYF	TGTGCCAGCAGCGTAGTGGAGGGCACCATATATTTT
NA	TRBV2	TRBJ1-5	15	NA	CASSVGRISNQPQHF	TGTGCCAGCAGTGTTGGCAGAATTAGCAATCAGCCCCAGCATTTT
NA	TRBV7-2	TRBJ2-2	15	TRBD2	CASSPSGVNTGELFF	TGTGCCAGCAGCCCTAGCGGAGTGAACACCGGGGAGCTGTTTTTT
NA	TRBV7-9	TRBJ2-1	15	TRBD1	CASSHDRGNYNEQFF	TGTGCCAGCAGCCACGACAGGGGGAACTACAATGAGCAGTTCTTC
NA	TRBV27	TRBJ2-1	13	NA	CASSFLGTYEQFF	TGTGCCAGCAGTTTCCTAGGGACGTATGAGCAGTTCTTC
NA	TRBV5-6	TRBJ2-5	14	TRBD1	CASSLAETGSAQYF	TGTGCCAGCAGCTTGGCCGAGACAGGGTCGGCCCAGTACTTC
NA	TRBV5-6	TRBJ2-3	19	TRBD2	CASSLAFPDLAGGRDTQYF	TGTGCCAGCAGCTTGGCCTTTCCCGACTTAGCGGGGGGACGAGATACGCAGTATTTT
NA	TRBV11-2	TRBJ2-1	11	NA	CASSENNEQFF	TGTGCCAGCAGCGAGAACAATGAGCAGTTCTTC
NA	TRBV19	TRBJ1-4	16	NA	CATSRTASWTNEKLFF	TGTGCCACCTCCCGGACAGCCAGCTGGACTAATGAAAAACTGTTTTTT
once	TRBV6-5	TRBJ2-1	13	TRBD1	CATNQGVFNEQFF	TGTGCCACCAACCAGGGGGTGTTCAATGAGCAGTTCTTC
NA	TRBV7-9	TRBJ2-7	13	NA	CASSLTTAYEQYF	TGTGCCAGCAGCTTAACGACAGCCTACGAGCAGTACTTC
few	TRBV18	TRBJ1-5	14	NA	CASSPLGEGQPQHF	TGTGCCAGCTCACCGCTAGGGGAGGGGCAGCCCCAGCATTTT
NA	TRBV5-1	TRBJ2-3	15	NA	CASSPGQTSTDTQYF	TGCGCCAGCAGCCCAGGACAGACTAGCACAGATACGCAGTATTTT
NA	TRBV2	TRBJ1-4	12	NA	CASSAGLRKLFF	TGTGCCAGCAGTGCGGGGCTAAGGAAACTGTTTTTT
NA	TRBV4-3	TRBJ2-5	15	TRBD2	CASSQDAGGRGTQYF	TGCGCCAGCAGCCAAGACGCGGGGGGGCGAGGGACCCAGTACTTC
NA	TRBV4-2	TRBJ2-1	17	TRBD2	CASSQSGVAGGYNEQFF	TGTGCCAGCAGCCAATCCGGAGTAGCGGGGGGGTACAATGAGCAGTTCTTC
once	TRBV5-6	TRBJ1-4	13	NA	CASSLSPNEKLFF	TGTGCCAGCAGCTTGTCCCCCAATGAAAAACTGTTTTTT
once	TRBV15	TRBJ2-7	16	TRBD1	CATSRDLTGANYEQYF	TGTGCCACCAGCAGAGATCTCACAGGGGCGAACTACGAGCAGTACTTC
NA	TRBV19	TRBJ1-5	17	TRBD1	CASSIWDRGRRDQPQHF	TGTGCCAGTAGTATTTGGGACAGGGGGCGTAGGGATCAGCCCCAGCATTTT
NA	TRBV6-5	TRBJ2-2	14	NA	CASSYSSGVGELFF	TGTGCCAGCAGTTACTCGTCCGGTGTCGGGGAGCTGTTTTTT
NA	TRBV7-9	TRBJ2-6	17	NA	CASSDPRDYSGANVLTF	TGTGCCAGCAGCGACCCCCGGGATTACTCTGGGGCCAACGTCCTGACTTTC
NA	TRBV10-2	TRBJ2-4	18	TRBD2	CASSESLAGSAAKNIQYF	TGCGCCAGCAGTGAGTCGTTAGCGGGATCGGCGGCCAAAAACATTCAGTACTTC
NA	TRBV7-2	TRBJ2-3	14	NA	CASGATGRTDTQYF	TGTGCCAGCGGGGCGACTGGTCGCACAGATACGCAGTATTTT
NA	TRBV2	TRBJ2-7	14	NA	CASSNRMGSYEQYF	TGTGCCAGCAGTAACCGCATGGGGTCCTACGAGCAGTACTTC
NA	TRBV19	TRBJ1-5	16	NA	CASSIPPQDSNQPQHF	TGTGCCAGTAGTATTCCCCCTCAGGATAGCAATCAGCCCCAGCATTTT
once	TRBV7-2	TRBJ2-2	16	TRBD1	CASSPGQGTNTGELFF	TGTGCCAGCAGCCCGGGACAGGGGACGAACACCGGGGAGCTGTTTTTT